This T cell receptor beta chain was recorded in a study of T cell repertoires in cytomegalovirus infection. Turning to the study itself: Evidence of both CMV infection and a matching HLA type came from public TCR beta signatures. Findings and limits, study-wide: Clonotypes of TCR beta that were HLA-C-restricted and CMV-specific dominated the ex vivo response.

Concerning this clonotype itself: Its antigen remains unidentified.

Losses at the gene ends were 6 bases for V and 4 bases for J; bases not matched to a gene: 9. This CDR3 region has 15 residues. CDR1 is SGHNT and CDR2 is YENEEA in the germline V gene. TCRdb reanalysed the reads using MiXCR and keeps one entry per CDR3 protein. The table lists about 110,000 distinct CDR3 sequences, about a tenth of them singletons. The sequence was collected from a human donor in good health (CMV status not recorded). Some clones in this sample may be carry-over from other donors' samples. Material: PBMCs, sequenced either directly or after in vitro stimulation (not recorded which). This rearrangement joins TRBV11-3 to TRBJ2-5, with 9 bases fitting TRBD2. The CDR3 here is CASSPPLAGVETQYF. CDR3 DNA: TGTGCCAGCAGTCCCCCCTTAGCGGGGGTAGAGACCCAGTACTTC.